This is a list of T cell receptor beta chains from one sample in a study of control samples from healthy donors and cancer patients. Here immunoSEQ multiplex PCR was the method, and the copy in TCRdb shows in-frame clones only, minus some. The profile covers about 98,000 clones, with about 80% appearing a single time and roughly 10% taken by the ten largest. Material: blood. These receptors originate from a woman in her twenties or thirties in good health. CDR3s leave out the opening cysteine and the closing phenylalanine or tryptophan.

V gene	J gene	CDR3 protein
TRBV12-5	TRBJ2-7	ASGLSHEQY
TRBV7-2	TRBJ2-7	ASSFSGSEQY
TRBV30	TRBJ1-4	AWRSFGGNLATNEKLF
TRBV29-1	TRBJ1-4	SVEDLGQGNEKLF
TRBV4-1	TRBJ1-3	ASSQRGAGLEGNTIY
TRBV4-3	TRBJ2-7	ASSQERGEDEQY
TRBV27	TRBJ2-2	ASSLSPNTGELF
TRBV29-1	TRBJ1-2	SVHRGQGYT
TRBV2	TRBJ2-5	ASRRGPQETQY
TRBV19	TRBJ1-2	ASMGGRPSNYGYT
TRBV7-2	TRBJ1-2	ASATGTANYGYT
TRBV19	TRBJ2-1	VRNPLTGGNEQF